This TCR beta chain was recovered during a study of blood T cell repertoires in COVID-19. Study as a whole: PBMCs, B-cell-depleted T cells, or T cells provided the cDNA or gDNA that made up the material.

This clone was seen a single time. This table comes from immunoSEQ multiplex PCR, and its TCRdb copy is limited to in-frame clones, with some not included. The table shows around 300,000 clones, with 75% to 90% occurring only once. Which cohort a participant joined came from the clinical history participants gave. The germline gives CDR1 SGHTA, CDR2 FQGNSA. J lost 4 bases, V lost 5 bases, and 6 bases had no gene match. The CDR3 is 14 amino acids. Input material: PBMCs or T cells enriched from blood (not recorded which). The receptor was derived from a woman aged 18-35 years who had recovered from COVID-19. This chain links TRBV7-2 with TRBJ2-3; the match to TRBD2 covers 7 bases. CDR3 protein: CASSPSGASDTQYF. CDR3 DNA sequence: TGTGCCAGCAGCCCGAGCGGGGCTTCAGATACGCAGTATTTT.